This T cell receptor beta chain was sequenced during a study of blood T cell repertoires in COVID-19 (TCRdb year 2020). Study-wide context: Collaborator samples came from the United States, Italy and Spain and covered acute and convalescent phases of COVID-19. The material from the prospective study consisted of cDNA or gDNA derived from T cells, B-cell-depleted T cells, or PBMCs. Subjects who had been exposed to COVID-19, were actively infected with it, or had recovered from it provided the deeply sampled blood TCRbeta repertoires that made up the dataset. The repertoires were released in a freely available public database intended as a resource for research on the immune response to SARS-CoV-2. Samples came from the ongoing ImmuneRACE study (first 160 participants) plus 1,254 subjects from 6 global collaborators. The sample metadata nearly always contained a de-identified subject ID, COVID-19 status, age in years and sex. Where HLA class I and class II types were available, the types were taken from metadata supplied by the sample provider, not from assay-based typing.

The junction carries 21 bases between V and J, which are trimmed by 1 base and 5 bases respectively. Taken from cysteine to phenylalanine, the CDR3 has 17 residues. Only CDR3 DNA remains: 51 bases, in frame from the first base. The germline V gene provides CDR1 SGHRS and CDR2 YFSETQ. What the authors observed across the whole study: The quantity of clinical and demographic metadata differed by source and by participant and was supplied without curation.

This clone was observed a single time. Its antigen is not yet known. Base qualities are not provided; no much larger clone lies one nucleotide away. TCRbeta CDR3 regions were amplified from genomic DNA by means of the immunoSEQ Assay, a bias-controlled multiplex PCR. Under the source paper's analysis protocol: Within the assay, amplification of reference gene primers was used to estimate how many nucleated cells each sample contained. To quantify the absolute abundance of each unique TCRbeta CDR3 rearrangement, sequence reads were collapsed and filtered. Productive Simpson clonality was computed per sample as the square root of Simpson's diversity index over productive rearrangements. What TCRdb holds here is the immuneACCESS table cut down to in-frame rearrangements. Part of the clones is not present; checked against another copy, under half of the missing clones reflect an unresolved V gene, and the others are unexplained. The V and J calls and clone size were taken over from that table, and D and trimming were inferred from the DNA. The sample yields a few hundred thousand clones; about nine tenths were counted once. The top ten hold over 9.5% of the sample.

One collaborating source in Seattle enrolled patients while the patients were actively infected and followed the patients over time throughout the course of disease. Collaborating institutions collected whole blood in K2EDTA tubes following their own protocols. For TCRbeta analysis, collaborators shipped samples as frozen whole blood, isolated PBMCs, or DNA extracted from either of those sample types. This TCR was sampled from a woman between 50 and 59 years old with COVID-19, enrolled during active disease. The chain links TRBV5-1 with TRBJ2-5; the D region possibly corresponds to TRBD2 (6 bases align). The specimen was peripheral blood. The bases are TGCGCCAGCAGCTTGTCGGGCGGGGACGCAAATAGGGAGACCCAGTACTTC. Translated, this is CASSLSGGDANRETQYF.